Listed below are T cell receptor beta chains from one sample, sequenced in a study of cytomegalovirus exposure and HLA in healthy donors. The repertoire was sequenced with immunoSEQ multiplex PCR; TCRdb's copy has only in-frame clones and lacks some. The clone table shows approximately 110,000 clones, with the ten largest holding about 2.2%. The material sequenced was PBMCs. Every receptor here comes from a man in his forties in good health and CMV-seronegative. Both conserved end residues are part of each CDR3. The order of the fields is J gene, D gene, V gene, CDR3 DNA, CDR3 protein. A D gene is named only where the DNA matches it firmly.

j_call: TRBJ1-2
d_call: NA
v_call: TRBV7-9
cdr3_nt: TGTGCCAGCAGCTTCGGGAGATCCTATGGCTACACCTTC
cdr3_aa: CASSFGRSYGYTF

j_call: TRBJ2-2
d_call: TRBD2
v_call: TRBV11-3
cdr3_nt: TGTGCCAGCAGCTTAGACAATAGCGGGTACCACACCGGGGAGCTGTTTTTT
cdr3_aa: CASSLDNSGYHTGELFF

j_call: TRBJ2-3
d_call: NA
v_call: TRBV6-4
cdr3_nt: TGTGCCAGCAGTGACTCGGGGCGCTATACGCAGTATTTT
cdr3_aa: CASSDSGRYTQYF

j_call: TRBJ2-1
d_call: NA
v_call: TRBV9
cdr3_nt: TGTGCCAGCAGCGTAGGCCGGGAGAGGTACAATGAGCAGTTCTTC
cdr3_aa: CASSVGRERYNEQFF

j_call: TRBJ2-3
d_call: NA
v_call: TRBV2
cdr3_nt: TGTGCCAGCGTTGGGCGTCTAGCCAGCACAGATACGCAGTATTTT
cdr3_aa: CASVGRLASTDTQYF

j_call: TRBJ2-7
d_call: TRBD2
v_call: TRBV29-1
cdr3_nt: TGCAGCGCCATGGGACTAGCGGGACCGTACGAGCAGTACTTC
cdr3_aa: CSAMGLAGPYEQYF

j_call: TRBJ2-7
d_call: TRBD2
v_call: TRBV10-3
cdr3_nt: TGTGCCATCAGTGGTCGAGCGGGAGGGGGATCCTACGAGCAGTACTTC
cdr3_aa: CAISGRAGGGSYEQYF

j_call: TRBJ1-4
d_call: TRBD1
v_call: TRBV28
cdr3_nt: TGTGCCAGCAGTTTACCCAACAGGGGGATTAGGGAAAAACTGTTTTTT
cdr3_aa: CASSLPNRGIREKLFF

j_call: TRBJ1-5
d_call: NA
v_call: TRBV23-1
cdr3_nt: TGCGCCAGCAGTCATTCTTGTGACGGGTATCGCAATCAGCCCCAGCATTTT
cdr3_aa: CASSHSCDGYRNQPQHF

j_call: TRBJ1-1
d_call: NA
v_call: TRBV27
cdr3_nt: TGTGCCAGCAGTTTGAGAGGGATGAACACTGAAGCTTTCTTT
cdr3_aa: CASSLRGMNTEAFF

j_call: TRBJ2-2
d_call: TRBD1
v_call: TRBV19
cdr3_nt: TGTGCCAGTAAACAGGGGGTTTACACCGGGGAGCTGTTTTTT
cdr3_aa: CASKQGVYTGELFF

j_call: TRBJ2-7
d_call: TRBD1
v_call: TRBV5-4
cdr3_nt: TGTGCCAGCAGCATCCAGGGGGCGCCCCGGCAGTACTTC
cdr3_aa: CASSIQGAPRQYF

j_call: TRBJ1-3
d_call: TRBD1
v_call: TRBV9
cdr3_nt: TGTGCCAGCAGCGGACAGGGTAGTGGGATCTCTGGTGGAAACACCATATATTTT
cdr3_aa: CASSGQGSGISGGNTIYF

j_call: TRBJ1-1
d_call: NA
v_call: TRBV29-1
cdr3_nt: TGCAGCGTAACGCGGGGGAACACTGAAGCTTTCTTT
cdr3_aa: CSVTRGNTEAFF

j_call: TRBJ2-1
d_call: NA
v_call: TRBV10-3
cdr3_nt: TGTGCCATCATGGACTATAAGTCCTACAATGAGCAGTTCTTC
cdr3_aa: CAIMDYKSYNEQFF

j_call: TRBJ2-1
d_call: NA
v_call: TRBV7-3
cdr3_nt: TGTGCCAGCAGCCCCCGGGGGAGCGTTAGTGGCAATGAGCAGTTCTTC
cdr3_aa: CASSPRGSVSGNEQFF

j_call: TRBJ1-2
d_call: TRBD1
v_call: TRBV25-1
cdr3_nt: TGTGCCAGCAGTGAATATGGGGACAGGACCGCTGGGTATGGCTACACCTTC
cdr3_aa: CASSEYGDRTAGYGYTF

j_call: TRBJ2-1
d_call: TRBD1
v_call: TRBV6-4
cdr3_nt: TGTGCCAGCAGGAAAGAGTACGACAGGGGACCGCAGTTCTTC
cdr3_aa: CASRKEYDRGPQFF

j_call: TRBJ2-1
d_call: TRBD1
v_call: TRBV10-3
cdr3_nt: TGTGCCATCAGCCGGCCAGGGGGCAATGAGCAGTTCTTC
cdr3_aa: CAISRPGGNEQFF

j_call: TRBJ1-5
d_call: NA
v_call: TRBV28
cdr3_nt: TGTGCCAGCCAACGGGGTTCAAATCAGCCCCAGCATTTT
cdr3_aa: CASQRGSNQPQHF

j_call: TRBJ2-7
d_call: TRBD1
v_call: TRBV7-9
cdr3_nt: TGTGCCAGCAGACCCGGACAGGGACTCAACGAGCAGTACTTC
cdr3_aa: CASRPGQGLNEQYF

j_call: TRBJ2-3
d_call: NA
v_call: TRBV29-1
cdr3_nt: TGCAGCGTTTCGGTCGGCAGGGCTGGGGATACGCAGTATTTT
cdr3_aa: CSVSVGRAGDTQYF

j_call: TRBJ2-7
d_call: TRBD1
v_call: TRBV13
cdr3_nt: TGTGCCAGCAGTCATAGGGACAGGGGACCCTACGAGCAGTACTTC
cdr3_aa: CASSHRDRGPYEQYF

j_call: TRBJ2-7
d_call: NA
v_call: TRBV5-1
cdr3_nt: TGCGCCAGCACCCCCGGGACATTCTACGAGCAGTACTTC
cdr3_aa: CASTPGTFYEQYF

j_call: TRBJ1-1
d_call: NA
v_call: TRBV7-2
cdr3_nt: TGTGCCAGCAGCTTCTCGGGGAACACTGAAGCTTTCTTT
cdr3_aa: CASSFSGNTEAFF

j_call: TRBJ2-2
d_call: NA
v_call: TRBV25-1
cdr3_nt: TGTGCCAGCAGTGAATATTTAGAGTCCGTCGGGCTGTTTTTT
cdr3_aa: CASSEYLESVGLFF

j_call: TRBJ2-3
d_call: TRBD2
v_call: TRBV30
cdr3_nt: TGTGCCTGGAGTGTCTCCAGCGGGAGCGCCAAGCAGTATTTT
cdr3_aa: CAWSVSSGSAKQYF

j_call: TRBJ2-2
d_call: NA
v_call: TRBV5-4
cdr3_nt: TGTGCCAGCAGCCCCCAAGCCTTTACGGGCACCGGGGAGCTGTTTTTT
cdr3_aa: CASSPQAFTGTGELFF

j_call: TRBJ1-1
d_call: NA
v_call: TRBV4-1
cdr3_nt: TGCGCCAGCAGCTTAGGACTGCGCGCTGAAGCTTTCTTT
cdr3_aa: CASSLGLRAEAFF

j_call: TRBJ2-5
d_call: NA
v_call: TRBV6-1
cdr3_nt: TGTGCCAGCAGTGAAGCGGCTGGGGGGCAAGAGACCCAGTACTTC
cdr3_aa: CASSEAAGGQETQYF

j_call: TRBJ1-2
d_call: NA
v_call: TRBV5-5
cdr3_nt: TGTGCCAGCAGCTTGGACCTAACAGGATACAAGATTTATGGCTACACCTTC
cdr3_aa: CASSLDLTGYKIYGYTF

j_call: TRBJ1-4
d_call: NA
v_call: TRBV5-1
cdr3_nt: TGCGCCAGCAGCTTGGGTATGCGGGAAGGCTCTGAAAAACTGTTTTTT
cdr3_aa: CASSLGMREGSEKLFF

j_call: TRBJ2-1
d_call: TRBD2
v_call: TRBV10-3
cdr3_nt: TGTGCCATCAGGGGACGGCTCCTAGCGGGAGTATCGGAAGATGAGCAGTTCTTC
cdr3_aa: CAIRGRLLAGVSEDEQFF

j_call: TRBJ1-1
d_call: NA
v_call: TRBV27
cdr3_nt: TGTGCCAGCAGTTTAGGAGGGGATCTAAACACTGAAGCTTTCTTT
cdr3_aa: CASSLGGDLNTEAFF

j_call: TRBJ2-6
d_call: NA
v_call: TRBV19
cdr3_nt: TGTGCCAGTAGTACTCCCACCTGGCTCTGGGCCAACGTCCTGACTTTC
cdr3_aa: CASSTPTWLWANVLTF

j_call: TRBJ1-6
d_call: NA
v_call: TRBV9
cdr3_nt: TGTGCCAGCAGCGCGGGAGGGCTACCTGATTCACCCCTCCACTTT
cdr3_aa: CASSAGGLPDSPLHF

j_call: TRBJ1-2
d_call: NA
v_call: TRBV6-6
cdr3_nt: TGTGCCAGCAGTTACAGCCTCCAGGGGACTAACTATGGCTACACCTTC
cdr3_aa: CASSYSLQGTNYGYTF

j_call: TRBJ2-7
d_call: NA
v_call: TRBV5-1
cdr3_nt: TGCGCCAGCAGCCTCGCCGATAGCTCCTACGAGCAGTACTTC
cdr3_aa: CASSLADSSYEQYF

j_call: TRBJ2-6
d_call: NA
v_call: TRBV27
cdr3_nt: TGTGCCAGCAGTTCTTCCCTAGCAGACCCGTCTGGGGCCAACGTCCTGACTTTC
cdr3_aa: CASSSSLADPSGANVLTF

j_call: TRBJ1-1
d_call: TRBD1
v_call: TRBV6-1
cdr3_nt: TGTGCCAGCATGACAGGGTCTGACACTGAAGCTTTCTTT
cdr3_aa: CASMTGSDTEAFF

j_call: TRBJ1-5
d_call: NA
v_call: TRBV7-2
cdr3_nt: TGTGCCAGCAGCTTAGAGGCAGGGCGGCAGCCCCAGCATTTT
cdr3_aa: CASSLEAGRQPQHF

j_call: TRBJ2-7
d_call: NA
v_call: TRBV11-3
cdr3_nt: TGTGCCAGCAGCACATTGGCGGAGGCCGAGCAGTACTTC
cdr3_aa: CASSTLAEAEQYF

j_call: TRBJ2-2
d_call: TRBD1
v_call: TRBV5-1
cdr3_nt: TGCGCCAGCAGCGCCCGGACAGGGTCCGGGGAGCTGTTTTTT
cdr3_aa: CASSARTGSGELFF

j_call: TRBJ2-7
d_call: TRBD1
v_call: TRBV7-8
cdr3_nt: TGTGCCAGCAGTCCTCCCGGGACAGGGGTCTACGAGCAGTACTTC
cdr3_aa: CASSPPGTGVYEQYF

j_call: TRBJ2-1
d_call: TRBD2
v_call: TRBV27
cdr3_nt: TGTGCCAGCAGGGGCGGACTAGCGGGGAGTGAGCAGTTCTTC
cdr3_aa: CASRGGLAGSEQFF

j_call: TRBJ2-7
d_call: NA
v_call: TRBV7-9
cdr3_nt: TGTGCCAGCAGCTCCCCCCAATTTAGCGTCTACGAGCAGTACTTC
cdr3_aa: CASSSPQFSVYEQYF

j_call: TRBJ1-1
d_call: TRBD1
v_call: TRBV28
cdr3_nt: TGTGCCAGCAGTTCCAGGACAGGGCTGGGGGGCACTGAAGCTTTCTTT
cdr3_aa: CASSSRTGLGGTEAFF

j_call: TRBJ1-2
d_call: TRBD1
v_call: TRBV10-2
cdr3_nt: TGCGCCAGCAGTGAGTTAGCTTTTGGGACAGCTAACTATGGCTACACCTTC
cdr3_aa: CASSELAFGTANYGYTF

j_call: TRBJ2-1
d_call: NA
v_call: TRBV7-9
cdr3_nt: TGTGCCAGCAGCTTAGGGCTCGGTGCGGGAATAGTTGAGCAGTTCTTC
cdr3_aa: CASSLGLGAGIVEQFF

j_call: TRBJ1-1
d_call: NA
v_call: TRBV21-1
cdr3_nt: TGTGCCAGCAGCACCTGGGACAGGGGAAAACTTCGAGACACTGAAGCTTTCTTT
cdr3_aa: CASSTWDRGKLRDTEAFF

j_call: TRBJ2-3
d_call: NA
v_call: TRBV10-3
cdr3_nt: TGTGCCATCAGGGACTCTAGTGTGGGGACAGATACGCAGTATTTT
cdr3_aa: CAIRDSSVGTDTQYF

j_call: TRBJ2-5
d_call: TRBD1
v_call: TRBV5-1
cdr3_nt: TGCGCCAGCAGCAGGACAGGGGCCCAAGAGACCCAGTACTTC
cdr3_aa: CASSRTGAQETQYF

j_call: TRBJ2-1
d_call: NA
v_call: TRBV10-3
cdr3_nt: TGTGCCATCAGCCCAATTAGCTCCTACAATGAGCAGTTCTTC
cdr3_aa: CAISPISSYNEQFF

j_call: TRBJ2-7
d_call: NA
v_call: TRBV11-3
cdr3_nt: TGTGCCAGCAGCTTAGGGCCCGGGACTTCCTACGAGCAGTACTTC
cdr3_aa: CASSLGPGTSYEQYF

j_call: TRBJ1-5
d_call: TRBD1
v_call: TRBV29-1
cdr3_nt: TGCAGCGTCGCGGGACAGGGAGGGGGACAGCCCCAGCATTTT
cdr3_aa: CSVAGQGGGQPQHF

j_call: TRBJ2-3
d_call: TRBD2
v_call: TRBV19
cdr3_nt: TGTGCCAGTAGGACGGGACTAGCGGGAAATACGCAGTATTTT
cdr3_aa: CASRTGLAGNTQYF

j_call: TRBJ2-1
d_call: TRBD2
v_call: TRBV6-5
cdr3_nt: TGTGCCAGCAGGGGACTAGCGGGAGGTAACAATGAGCAGTTCTTC
cdr3_aa: CASRGLAGGNNEQFF

j_call: TRBJ2-2
d_call: TRBD2
v_call: TRBV29-1
cdr3_nt: TGCAGCGCCCGATCGGGGGGGAACACCGGGGAGCTGTTTTTT
cdr3_aa: CSARSGGNTGELFF

j_call: TRBJ2-6
d_call: NA
v_call: TRBV5-8
cdr3_nt: TGTGCCAGCAGCTCCAGGGGAGTTGGGGCCAACGTCCTGACTTTC
cdr3_aa: CASSSRGVGANVLTF